The next 7 T cell receptor beta chains were all read from a single sample in a study of blood T cell repertoires in COVID-19. The protocol was immunoSEQ multiplex PCR, while the TCRdb copy is restricted to in-frame clones and leaves out a portion. The sample has fewer than 250,000 clones; about 91% are singletons. The sample consisted of peripheral blood. The receptors stem from a woman aged 40 to 49 with acute or convalescent COVID-19.

The chain joins TRBV2 to TRBJ1-2, with 7 bases matching TRBD1. With V trimmed by 9 bases and J by 5 bases, 12 bases remained unmatched. Per germline, CDR1 SNHLY and CDR2 FYNNEI. CDR3 length equals 14 residues. The CDR3 loop reads CAREVAGGLYGYTF. For the CDR3, the DNA is TGTGCCAGGGAAGTGGCAGGGGGTCTATATGGCTACACCTTC.

CDR3: CASSPLSGALNTEAFF. CDR3 nucleotide sequence: TGTGCCAGCTCACCACTCAGTGGGGCCTTGAACACTGAAGCTTTCTTT. The chain has TRBV18 and TRBJ1-1, with D tentatively TRBD1 (5 bases). The V end was cut by 1 base, the J end by 0 bases, with 12 bases between. The CDR3 extends over 16 amino acids. CDR1 KGHSH and CDR2 LQKENI come from the germline V gene.

The rearrangement links TRBV3-1 (or the pseudogene TRBV3-2) to TRBJ2-6; TRBD1 aligns across 10 bases. The CDR3 runs 18 residues. Germline V CDR1 and CDR2: LGHDT, YNNKEL (reference sequence). V shed 0 bases and J 2 bases; nucleotides not matched to a gene: 4. The CDR3 DNA sequence: TGTGCCAGCAGCCAAGATCTAGGGACAGGGGCTGGGGCCAACGTCCTGACTTTC. Translating it yields CASSQDLGTGAGANVLTF.

Only one count was recorded for this clone. The chain carries TRBV3-1 (or the pseudogene TRBV3-2) and TRBJ1-3; 9 bases align to TRBD1. Germline CDR1 LGHDT, CDR2 YNNKEL (reference sequence). V dropped 4 bases and J dropped 2; count of bases not matched to a gene: 6. The CDR3 has 16 residues. Here the CDR3 DNA reads TGTGCCAGCAGCCCCGGGACAGGGATTACTGGAAACACCATATATTTT. It translates to CASSPGTGITGNTIYF.

V is TRBV30 and J is TRBJ1-2; the match to TRBD1 covers 12 bases. The CDR3 runs to 13 residues. CDR1 and CDR2 from the germline V gene are GTSNPN and SVGIG (reference sequence). J gave up 5 bases and V 8 bases, and 6 bases lay outside the gene matches. The CDR3: CAMGQGAWYGYTF. The CDR3 DNA follows: TGTGCCATGGGACAGGGGGCATGGTATGGCTACACCTTC.

The chain has TRBV2 and TRBJ2-5; 10 bases fit TRBD2. This CDR3 contains 17 residues. Germline V CDR1 and CDR2: SNHLY, FYNNEI. After removal of 5 bases from V and 2 bases from J, the junction contained 11 bases not matched to a gene. CDR3 DNA: TGTGCCAGCAGTTTTCGGTCTAGCGGGGGAGATCAAGAGACCCAGTACTTC. It translates to CASSFRSSGGDQETQYF.

CDR3 sequence: CASSPSGLLMGSYNSPLHF. The CDR3, as DNA: TGTGCCAGCAGTCCCTCGGGACTGTTGATGGGCTCCTATAATTCACCCCTCCACTTT. The chain uses TRBV6-2 or TRBV6-3 and TRBJ1-6, with D tentatively TRBD1 (5 bases). This CDR3 is built from 19 residues. Germline values: CDR1 MNHEY, CDR2 SVGEGT. The V end lost 5 bases, the J end lost 0 bases, and 20 bases lay between the germline ends.